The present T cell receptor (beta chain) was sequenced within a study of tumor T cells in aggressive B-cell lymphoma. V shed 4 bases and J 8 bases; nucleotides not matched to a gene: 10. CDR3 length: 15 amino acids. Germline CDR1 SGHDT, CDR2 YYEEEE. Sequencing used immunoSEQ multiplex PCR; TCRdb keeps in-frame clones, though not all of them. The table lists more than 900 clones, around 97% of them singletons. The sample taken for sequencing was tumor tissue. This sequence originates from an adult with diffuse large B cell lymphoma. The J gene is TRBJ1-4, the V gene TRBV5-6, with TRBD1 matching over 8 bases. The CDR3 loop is CASSPNQGATEKLFF. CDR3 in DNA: TGTGCCAGCAGCCCAAATCAGGGGGCCACAGAAAAACTGTTTTTT. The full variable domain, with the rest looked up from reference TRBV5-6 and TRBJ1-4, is DAGVTQSPTHLIKTRGQQVTLRCSPKSGHDTVSWYQQALGQGPQFIFQYYEEEERQRGNFPDRFSGHQFPNYSSELNVNALLLGDSALYLCASSPNQGATEKLFFGSGTQLSVL.